These 24 T cell receptor beta chains came from one sample sequenced in a study of early T cells in non-severe SARS-CoV-2 infection. TCRdb itself ran the 5' RACE reads through MiXCR, one entry per CDR3 protein. The sample has tens of thousands of distinct CDR3 sequences, roughly a tenth seen once. The sample consisted of whole blood. These receptors all come from an adult who was a healthcare worker with PCR-confirmed SARS-CoV-2 infection or an uninfected control (not recorded which).

To note about this clonotype: One base away lies a much larger clone, so this may be a sequencing read error. V and J are TRBV12-3 or TRBV12-4 and TRBJ1-4; D is perhaps TRBD1 (6 bases). The CDR3 is made up of 14 amino acids. The chain's CDR3 is CASSPQGTNEKLLF. CDR3 nucleotide sequence: TGTGCCAGCAGTCCACAGGGCACTAATGAAAAACTGCTTTTT.

The gene calls are TRBV18 and TRBJ2-3, with D perhaps assigned TRBD1 or TRBD2 (5 bases each). The V gene's germline CDR1 is KGHSH and CDR2 LQKENI. The CDR3 extends over 12 amino acids. Trimming pared 5 bases from V and 4 bases from J, leaving 7 bases between. CDR3 sequence reads: CASSGDPDTQYF. DNA of the CDR3: TGTGCCAGCTCAGGGGACCCAGATACGCAGTATTTT.

This clonotype showed up just a few times. The V and J genes are TRBV2 and TRBJ2-5; D is perhaps TRBD2 (6 bases). CDR1 and CDR2 from the germline V gene are SNHLY and FYNNEI. Trimming pared 6 bases from V and 4 bases from J, leaving 6 bases between. The CDR3 has 11 residues. CDR3: CASRGGETQYF. CDR3 DNA sequence: TGTGCCAGCAGGGGAGGAGAGACCCAGTACTTC.

This clonotype was recorded many times. This chain connects TRBV20-1 to TRBJ1-2; 7 bases are shared with TRBD1. The CDR3 is 14 residues long. The V segment lost 6 bases and the J segment 4 bases; nucleotides outside the gene matches: 11. Germline lookup yields CDR1 DFQATT and CDR2 SNEGSKA (reference sequence). The CDR3 DNA is TGCAGTGCCCCTACCCAGACAGGGTTCTATGGCTACACCTTC. Protein product: CSAPTQTGFYGYTF.

This clonotype was counted only a few times. V usage is TRBV29-1 and J usage is TRBJ2-5; D remains unclear. The germline gives CDR1 SQVTM, CDR2 ANQGSEA. CDR3 length equals 13 residues. Between the trimmed V and J ends, which lost 4 bases and 2 bases, there was a span of 11 bases. The CDR3 coding sequence is TGCAGCGTTGTACTACAGCTACAAGAGACCCAGTACTTC. Its protein product is CSVVLQLQETQYF.

This clonotype was detected many times. The chain joins TRBV6-2 or TRBV6-3 to TRBJ2-2, with D unresolved. CDR3 size: 13 residues. Germline CDR1 reads MNHEY; CDR2 reads SVGEGT. V was trimmed by 0 bases and J by 6 bases, leaving 5 bases between them. The CDR3 here is CASSYSGPGELFF. The CDR3 nucleotides read TGTGCCAGCAGTTACTCTGGTCCCGGGGAGCTGTTTTTT.

This clonotype has a count of ten or more. The DNA for the CDR3 is TGTGCCAGCATTGAGGCGGGAGGGGAGACAGATACGCAGTATTTT. Amino acid sequence: CASIEAGGETDTQYF. The rearrangement joins TRBV9 to TRBJ2-3; TRBD2 matches 9 bases. The V and J ends lost 6 bases and 3 bases, in that order; junction bases with no gene match: 8. The CDR3 contains 15 residues. Germline V gene data show CDR1 as SGDLS and CDR2 as YYNGEE.

The rearrangement uses TRBV18 and TRBJ2-7; 9 bases agree with TRBD1. The CDR3 runs 14 residues. CDR1 and CDR2 from the germline V gene are KGHSH and LQKENI. V was clipped by 3 bases and J by 2 bases; unmatched bases: 2. The CDR3 loop is CASSPGQGPYEQYF. The CDR3 DNA is TGTGCCAGCTCACCGGGACAGGGACCCTACGAGCAGTACTTC.

This clonotype was seen a handful of times. The chain has TRBV29-1 and TRBJ1-4; 10 bases are shared with TRBD1. The CDR3 sequence is 15 residues long. The V segment lost 6 bases and the J segment 8 bases; nucleotides outside the gene matches: 12. Germline values: CDR1 SQVTM, CDR2 ANQGSEA. For the CDR3, the DNA is TGCAGCGTCGTCAATACCGGGACAGGGGACGAAAAACTGTTTTTT. It is translated as CSVVNTGTGDEKLFF.

This clonotype was seen at least ten times. The chain is built from TRBV6-6 and TRBJ2-2, with D unresolved. V lost 6 bases to trimming and J lost 7 bases, with 12 bases between them. Germline CDR1 is MNHNY and CDR2 is SVGAGI (reference sequence). The CDR3 is 13 residues long. The CDR3 protein is CASSRPEDGELFF. CDR3 in DNA: TGTGCCAGCAGCCGACCCGAGGACGGGGAGCTGTTTTTT.

This clonotype was observed a few times. The J gene is TRBJ2-7, the V gene TRBV20-1; a weak D match, TRBD2 (5 bases). Trimming took 2 bases from V and 2 from J, leaving 16 bases between them. CDR1 is DFQATT and CDR2 is SNEGSKA in the germline V gene (reference sequence). The CDR3 is 15 amino acids. CDR3 in amino acids: CSARTTTLPTYEQYF. CDR3 bases: TGCAGTGCTAGAACGACTACCCTACCCACCTACGAGCAGTACTTC.

This clonotype appeared many times. The chain links TRBV11-2 to TRBJ2-3, with a possible D match to TRBD1 (5 bases). In germline, CDR1 is SGHAT, CDR2 FQNNGV. CDR3 size: 13 residues. The V end lost 4 bases, the J end lost 5 bases, and 10 bases lay between the germline ends. The DNA for the CDR3 is TGTGCCAGCAGCTCCTCCAGGGTAGATACGCAGTATTTT. Protein product: CASSSSRVDTQYF.

This clonotype was detected a few times. The J gene is TRBJ2-2, the V gene TRBV4-3; D remains ambiguous. This CDR3 has 18 residues. The V gene's germline CDR1 is LGHNA and CDR2 YSLEER. Trimming left V 0 bases short and J 2 bases short, with 16 bases between. The CDR3 sequence: CASSQEISGHANTGELFF. The CDR3 region has the DNA TGCGCCAGCAGCCAAGAGATATCTGGCCACGCCAACACCGGGGAGCTGTTTTTT.

A few counts support this clonotype. The CDR3 here is CSVGSGGQFF. DNA of the CDR3: TGCAGCGTTGGATCAGGGGGTCAGTTCTTC. The gene calls are TRBV29-1 and TRBJ2-1, with 7 bases matching TRBD1. With V trimmed by 4 bases and J by 13 bases, 4 bases remained unmatched. This CDR3 is built from 10 residues. The germline V gene has CDR1 SQVTM and CDR2 ANQGSEA.

This clonotype was detected ten times or more. This chain connects TRBV20-1 to TRBJ2-2, with no clear D. There are 17 residues in the CDR3. V was trimmed by 5 bases and J by 1 base, leaving 20 bases between them. Germline V CDR1 and CDR2: DFQATT, SNEGSKA (reference sequence). CDR3 coding DNA: TGCAGTGCTCTACCTATAGCCTTTTCGCAGAACACCGGGGAGCTGTTTTTT. This sequence encodes CSALPIAFSQNTGELFF.

This clonotype has just a few counts. The chain uses TRBV29-1 and TRBJ2-1, with 10 bases that match TRBD2. With 3 bases clipped from V and 6 bases from J, the junction kept 8 bases outside the gene matches. Germline CDR1 is SQVTM and CDR2 is ANQGSEA. The CDR3 extends over 15 amino acids. The CDR3 region has the DNA TGCAGCGTTGATAACCTAGCGGGGGACCTCAATGAGCAGTTCTTC. The encoded protein is CSVDNLAGDLNEQFF.

This clonotype appeared many times. The chain employs TRBV19 and TRBJ2-7; 9 bases align to TRBD1. This CDR3 comprises 13 residues. The germline gives CDR1 LNHDA, CDR2 SQIVND (reference sequence). With V trimmed by 10 bases and J by 2 bases, 6 bases remained unmatched. The CDR3 loop is CATKDRGTYEQYF. For the CDR3, the DNA is TGTGCCACGAAGGACAGGGGTACCTACGAGCAGTACTTC. Combining the CDR3 with reference TRBV19 and TRBJ2-7 gives the whole variable domain DGGITQSPKYLFRKEGQNVTLSCEQNLNHDAMYWYRQDPGQGLRLIYYSQIVNDFQKGDIAEGYSVSREKKESFPLTVTSAQKNPTAFYLCATKDRGTYEQYFGPGTRLTVT.

In this sample, this clonotype turned up many times. This chain joins TRBV6-6 and TRBJ2-7, with TRBD2 matching over 14 bases. The CDR3 covers 16 residues. Germline V gives CDR1 MNHNY, CDR2 SVGAGI (reference sequence). J lost 4 bases, V lost 4 bases, and 6 bases had no gene match. CDR3 in amino acids: CASSSRGTSGSYEQYF. The CDR3 DNA follows: TGTGCCAGCAGTTCCCGGGGGACTAGCGGGAGTTACGAGCAGTACTTC.

This clonotype was detected ten times or more. The CDR3 is CSASRVGQPQHF. The DNA for the CDR3 is TGCAGTGCTAGTAGGGTAGGGCAGCCCCAGCATTTT. The chain employs TRBV20-1 and TRBJ1-5; unclear D gene. The CDR3 length is 12 residues. Germline V lookup: CDR1 DFQATT, CDR2 SNEGSKA (reference sequence). V lost 3 bases to trimming and J lost 7 bases, with 10 bases between them.

This clonotype has a handful of counts. The chain employs TRBV7-6 and TRBJ2-3; 8 positions match TRBD2. Germline CDR1 and CDR2: SGHVS and FNYEAQ. V lost 1 base, J lost 3 bases, and 6 bases stayed unmatched. The CDR3 sequence is 16 residues long. For the CDR3, the DNA is TGTGCCAGCAGCTTAGGAGCGGGGGCTAGGACAGATACGCAGTATTTT. Its protein is CASSLGAGARTDTQYF.

This clonotype was observed many times. V gene TRBV5-1 combines with J gene TRBJ2-2; the D gene could be TRBD1 or TRBD2 (6 bases each). CDR1 SGHRS and CDR2 YFSETQ come from the germline V gene. CDR3 size: 16 residues. Trimming took 2 bases from V and 4 from J, leaving 15 bases between them. CDR3 DNA sequence: TGCGCCAGCAGCTTACCTATTGGAGGGGGCACCGGGGAGCTGTTTTTT. This sequence encodes CASSLPIGGGTGELFF. Based on the CDR3 plus reference TRBV5-1 and TRBJ2-2, the full variable domain is KAGVTQTPRYLIKTRGQQVTLSCSPISGHRSVSWYQQTPGQGLQFLFEYFSETQRNKGNFPGRFSGRQFSNSRSEMNVSTLELGDSALYLCASSLPIGGGTGELFFGEGSRLTVL.

This clonotype has a count of ten or more. The J gene is TRBJ1-4, the V gene TRBV11-2, with 8 bases aligning to TRBD1. The CDR3 runs to 14 residues. V lost 3 bases and J lost 7; bases outside the gene matches: 4. Germline V CDR1 and CDR2: SGHAT, FQNNGV. In nucleotides, the CDR3 is TGTGCCAGCAGCTTGTACAGGGGGGCTGAAAAACTGTTTTTT. Translating it yields CASSLYRGAEKLFF.

V and J are TRBV18 and TRBJ1-5; D is undetermined. Trimming took off 4 bases at V and 0 bases at J, with 13 bases between the two ends. CDR3 length: 16 amino acids. From germline, CDR1 is KGHSH and CDR2 LQKENI. DNA of the CDR3: TGTGCCAGCTCACTAAACAGCGGAGATAGCAATCAGCCCCAGCATTTT. This translates into CASSLNSGDSNQPQHF.

This chain links TRBV20-1 with TRBJ2-1, with 13 nucleotides matching TRBD2. Germline V gene data show CDR1 as DFQATT and CDR2 as SNEGSKA (reference sequence). The V and J ends lost 6 bases and 4 bases, in that order; junction bases with no gene match: 15. This CDR3 contains 18 residues. CDR3 DNA sequence: TGCAGTGCACGGTCAGGACTAGCGGGGGCCCTGCTATACAATGAGCAGTTCTTC. It is translated as CSARSGLAGALLYNEQFF.